This T cell receptor beta chain originates from a study of CD8+CD57+ T cells in acquired aplastic anemia. The overall study: The DNA of sorted CD4+ and CD8+ cells averaged around 3 ug.

To note about this clonotype: Its matching antigen is unknown.

Study results and caveats: Patients were compared with controls for CD8+ Simpson's diversity, and no significant difference emerged. The same twenty-nine CD8+ CDR3 sequences occurred in patients and in controls.

Patients selected for sequencing had displayed CD8+CD57+ cell expansion by flow cytometry. Every patient had severe acquired aplastic anemia. Researchers used genomic DNA as the template to profile TCR beta VDJ and CDR3. One entry per CDR3 protein, called by TCRdb with MiXCR from the reads. In the table there are 260,000 or so distinct CDR3 sequences, approximately 45% of which are singletons. Sequences were obtained from sorted CD4+, CD8+, or CD8+CD57+ T cells (not recorded which) from PBMCs. The clonotype comes from a human donor with aplastic anemia.

CDR3 bases: TGCAGTGCTAGGCGGGGGGACACTGAAGCTTTCTTT. Residues: CSARRGDTEAFF. This rearrangement joins TRBV20-1 to TRBJ1-1; D is possibly TRBD1 (5 bases). Per the germline V gene, CDR1 is DFQATT and CDR2 is SNEGSKA (reference sequence). The CDR3 sequence is 12 residues long. V lost 3 bases to trimming and J lost 3 bases, with 8 bases between them.